The rows below give T cell receptor beta chains drawn from one sample of a study of OX40 agonist ivuxolimab in advanced cancers. The method was immunoSEQ multiplex PCR; TCRdb's version includes in-frame clones alone and lacks a portion of them. The table has about 46,000 clones, approximately 90% seen once. The sequences come from CD4+ or CD8+ T cells sorted from blood, collected in a trial of the OX40 agonist ivuxolimab. These receptors all come from an adult with an advanced solid tumor such as melanoma, head and neck, liver or kidney cancer. Both conserved end residues are part of each CDR3. The D gene is left open where the match is weak. A clone size is listed for some rows: how often the clone was seen (once, few, many), or a class if it is expanded.

CDR3 length: 20
D gene: .
clone size: .
J gene: TRBJ2-5
V gene: TRBV7-6
CDR3 DNA: TGTGCCAGCAGCTTATCGAAATGGGACTTCCCGGGGTCAAATCAAGAGACCCAGTACTTC
CDR3 protein: CASSLSKWDFPGSNQETQYF

CDR3 length: 15
D gene: TRBD1
clone size: .
J gene: TRBJ2-2
V gene: TRBV5-1
CDR3 DNA: TGCGCCAGCAGCGTGGGGACAGGGGGCACCGGGGAGCTGTTTTTT
CDR3 protein: CASSVGTGGTGELFF

CDR3 length: 14
D gene: TRBD1
clone size: .
J gene: TRBJ2-7
V gene: TRBV7-9
CDR3 DNA: TGTGCCAGCAGCTCGACAGGGTACGGCGACGAGCAGTACTTC
CDR3 protein: CASSSTGYGDEQYF

CDR3 length: 14
D gene: TRBD1
clone size: .
J gene: TRBJ2-7
V gene: TRBV27
CDR3 DNA: TGTGCCAGCAGTGTCGGGACAGGTCTGTACGAGCAGTACTTC
CDR3 protein: CASSVGTGLYEQYF

CDR3 length: 14
D gene: .
clone size: medium-sized
J gene: TRBJ2-7
V gene: TRBV27
CDR3 DNA: TGTGCCAGCAGTTTGGGAGGAATGTCCTACGAGCAGTACTTC
CDR3 protein: CASSLGGMSYEQYF

CDR3 length: 17
D gene: .
clone size: .
J gene: TRBJ1-5
V gene: TRBV4-1
CDR3 DNA: TGCGCCAGCAGCCAAGATCTCGGGGGACTGAGCAATCAGCCCCAGCATTTT
CDR3 protein: CASSQDLGGLSNQPQHF

CDR3 length: 17
D gene: .
clone size: once
J gene: TRBJ2-1
V gene: TRBV7-9
CDR3 DNA: TGTGCCAGCAGCCCAGACCCCCTAGCGAGTGTAGACAATGAGCAGTTCTTC
CDR3 protein: CASSPDPLASVDNEQFF

CDR3 length: 17
D gene: .
clone size: .
J gene: TRBJ2-1
V gene: TRBV7-8
CDR3 DNA: TGTGCCAGCAGCCAAAAAGAGAGTTTTTCTATTTACAATGAGCAGTTCTTC
CDR3 protein: CASSQKESFSIYNEQFF

CDR3 length: 15
D gene: .
clone size: once
J gene: TRBJ2-3
V gene: TRBV6-5
CDR3 DNA: TGTGCCAGCAGGGTCTTAGGGGAGGCCACAGATACGCAGTATTTT
CDR3 protein: CASRVLGEATDTQYF

CDR3 length: 15
D gene: .
clone size: .
J gene: TRBJ1-3
V gene: TRBV9
CDR3 DNA: TGTGCCAGCAGCGTCGGGGGGCCGGTTGGAAACACCATATATTTT
CDR3 protein: CASSVGGPVGNTIYF

CDR3 length: 15
D gene: .
clone size: .
J gene: TRBJ1-6
V gene: TRBV2
CDR3 DNA: TGTGCCAGCAGTACAGAGCCTGACTATAATTCACCCCTCCACTTT
CDR3 protein: CASSTEPDYNSPLHF

CDR3 length: 13
D gene: .
clone size: .
J gene: TRBJ2-7
V gene: TRBV25-1
CDR3 DNA: TGTGCCAGCAGTCGTACAGGGTGGTTTGAGCAGTACTTC
CDR3 protein: CASSRTGWFEQYF

CDR3 length: 17
D gene: TRBD2
clone size: .
J gene: TRBJ2-2
V gene: TRBV2
CDR3 DNA: TGTGCCAGCAGTGAACGGTCTAGCGGGACGAACACCGGGGAGCTGTTTTTT
CDR3 protein: CASSERSSGTNTGELFF

CDR3 length: 18
D gene: TRBD2
clone size: .
J gene: TRBJ2-1
V gene: TRBV19
CDR3 DNA: TGTGCCAGTAGTATGGTGGGACTAGCGGGAGACTCCTACAATGAGCAGTTCTTC
CDR3 protein: CASSMVGLAGDSYNEQFF

CDR3 length: 14
D gene: TRBD1
clone size: .
J gene: TRBJ2-7
V gene: TRBV4-1
CDR3 DNA: TGCGCCAGCAGCCAAGGGACAGGGAGGTACGAGCAGTACTTC
CDR3 protein: CASSQGTGRYEQYF

CDR3 length: 15
D gene: .
clone size: .
J gene: TRBJ2-1
V gene: TRBV4-1
CDR3 DNA: TGCGCCAGCAGCCAAGGGCTAGAAGCGGACAATGAGCAGTTCTTC
CDR3 protein: CASSQGLEADNEQFF

CDR3 length: 19
D gene: TRBD2
clone size: .
J gene: TRBJ2-6
V gene: TRBV19
CDR3 DNA: TGTGCCAGTAGTATAGATCCCAGACTAGCACCCCCTGGGGCCAACGTCCTGACTTTC
CDR3 protein: CASSIDPRLAPPGANVLTF